Sequencing of this T cell receptor (beta chain) was carried out in a study of blood T cell repertoires in COVID-19 (dated by TCRdb to the early 2020s). About the study as a whole: Samples covering the acute and convalescent phases of COVID-19 were provided by collaborators in the United States, Italy and Spain. The material from the prospective study consisted of cDNA or gDNA derived from T cells, B-cell-depleted T cells, or PBMCs. The repertoires were released in a freely available public database meant as a resource for research on the immune response to SARS-CoV-2. The dataset comprised deeply sampled blood TCRbeta repertoires from subjects exposed to, actively infected with, or recovered from COVID-19. Samples came from the ongoing ImmuneRACE study (first 160 participants) plus 1,254 subjects from 6 global collaborators. Sample metadata almost always included a de-identified subject ID, COVID-19 status, age in years and sex. Where HLA class I and class II types were available, the types were taken from metadata supplied by the sample provider, not from assay-based typing.

The paper as a whole reports these results and caveats: Clinical and demographic metadata were provided uncurated, with the amount varying by source and participant.

From its cysteine to its phenylalanine, the CDR3 spans 15 amino acids. Left in the record is the CDR3 DNA by itself, 45 bases read in frame from the first base. CDR1 and CDR2, per the germline V gene (reference sequence), are LNHDA and SQIVND. Trimming takes 3 bases from V and 8 bases from J, and the germline ends sit 19 bases apart. Each collaborating institution followed its own protocols to collect whole blood in K2EDTA tubes. For TCRbeta analysis, collaborators shipped samples in one of three forms: frozen whole blood, isolated PBMCs, or DNA extracted from either of those sample types. The immunoSEQ Assay, a bias-controlled multiplex PCR, was used to amplify TCRbeta CDR3 regions from genomic DNA. Per the original workflow: Within the assay, amplification of reference gene primers was used to estimate how many nucleated cells each sample contained. To quantify the absolute abundance of each unique TCRbeta CDR3 rearrangement, sequence reads were collapsed and filtered. For each sample, productive Simpson clonality was calculated by taking the square root of Simpson's diversity index across productive rearrangements. TCRdb's version of the immuneACCESS table is confined to in-frame rearrangements and falls short of the full clone set. An unresolved V gene accounts for under half of the shortfall where checked; the remainder is of unknown origin. That table is the source of V, J and clone size, and D and trimming were worked out from the DNA. The sample data list 100,000 or so clones, and 85% to 90% of these were observed just once. The leading ten clones occupy under 5.5% of the sample.

Regarding this clone: Its antigen is unknown. Nothing much larger sits one base from this clone, and base qualities are not available.

Sequenced sample: peripheral blood. The sequence derives from a human donor in a cohort sampled during active COVID-19. The rearranged segments are TRBV19 and TRBJ1-2; the D region possibly corresponds to TRBD1 (6 bases align). Read as DNA, the sequence is TGTGCCAGTAGTATGAGGGGGGGTGGTGCTTCCGGCTACACCTTC. This encodes CASSMRGGGASGYTF.